This TCR beta chain was identified during a study of blood T cells in healthy people across ages. The CDR3 runs 17 residues. Looked up from germline, CDR1 is LNHNV and CDR2 is YYDKDF (reference sequence). Losses at the gene ends were 0 bases for V and 6 bases for J; bases not matched to a gene: 8. Sample-barcoded 5' priming and a J-beta primer mix drove a second PCR of about 6 to 12 cycles. Unique molecular identifiers of 12 random nucleotides labeled each cDNA. TCRdb processed the 5' RACE reads anew with MiXCR; each CDR3 protein has one entry. The sample comprises around 500,000 distinct CDR3 sequences, around half of which are singletons, and about 26% rests with the top ten.

The source is a man at least 80 years old in good health. The chain employs TRBV15 and TRBJ2-7; 13 bases agree with TRBD2. Sequencing was carried out using blood. The CDR3 here is CATSRESGLAGAGEQYF. The DNA for the CDR3 is TGTGCCACCAGCAGAGAAAGCGGACTAGCGGGGGCTGGCGAGCAGTACTTC.